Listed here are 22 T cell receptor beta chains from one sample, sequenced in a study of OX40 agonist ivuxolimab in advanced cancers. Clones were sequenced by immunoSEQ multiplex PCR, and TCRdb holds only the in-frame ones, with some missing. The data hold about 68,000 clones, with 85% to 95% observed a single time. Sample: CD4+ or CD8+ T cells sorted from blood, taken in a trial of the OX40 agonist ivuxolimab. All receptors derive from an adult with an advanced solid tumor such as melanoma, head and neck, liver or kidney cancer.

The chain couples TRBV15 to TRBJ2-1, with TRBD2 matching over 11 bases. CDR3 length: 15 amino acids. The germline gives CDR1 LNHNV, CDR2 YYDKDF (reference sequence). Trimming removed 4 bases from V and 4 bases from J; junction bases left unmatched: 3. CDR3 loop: CATSTGTSGYNEQFF. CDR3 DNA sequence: TGTGCCACCAGCACCGGGACTAGCGGATACAATGAGCAGTTCTTC.

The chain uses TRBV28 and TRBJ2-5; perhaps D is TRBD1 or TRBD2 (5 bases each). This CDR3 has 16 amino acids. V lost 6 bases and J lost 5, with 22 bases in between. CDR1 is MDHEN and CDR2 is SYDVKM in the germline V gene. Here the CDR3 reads CASSTPSGRLGETQYF. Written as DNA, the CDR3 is TGTGCCAGCAGCACCCCCTCGGGACGGCTTGGGGAGACCCAGTACTTC.

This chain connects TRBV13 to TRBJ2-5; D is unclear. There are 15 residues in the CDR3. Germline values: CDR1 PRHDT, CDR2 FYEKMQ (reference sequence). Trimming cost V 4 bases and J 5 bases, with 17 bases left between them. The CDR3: CASSSSNWDGETQYF. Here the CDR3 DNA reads TGTGCCAGCAGCTCGTCGAATTGGGATGGGGAGACCCAGTACTTC.

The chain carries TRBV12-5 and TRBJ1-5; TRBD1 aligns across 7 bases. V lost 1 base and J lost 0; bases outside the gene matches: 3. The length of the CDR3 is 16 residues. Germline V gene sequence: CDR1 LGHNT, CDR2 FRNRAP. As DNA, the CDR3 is TGTGCTAGTGGTTTGGGCACAGGGGATAGCAATCAGCCCCAGCATTTT. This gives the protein CASGLGTGDSNQPQHF.

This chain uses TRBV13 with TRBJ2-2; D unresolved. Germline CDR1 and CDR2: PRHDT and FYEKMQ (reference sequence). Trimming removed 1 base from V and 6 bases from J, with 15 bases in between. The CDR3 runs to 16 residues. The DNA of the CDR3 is TGTGCCAGCAGCTTAGTTGGCTCCCTCGGCCCCGGGGAGCTGTTTTTT. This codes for CASSLVGSLGPGELFF.

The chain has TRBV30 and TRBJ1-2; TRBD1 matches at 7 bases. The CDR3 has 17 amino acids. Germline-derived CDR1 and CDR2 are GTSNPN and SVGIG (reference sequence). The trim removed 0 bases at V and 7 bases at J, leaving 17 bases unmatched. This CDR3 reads CAWSVLPTGWIFPGYTF. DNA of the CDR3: TGTGCCTGGAGTGTACTCCCGACAGGGTGGATTTTTCCTGGCTACACCTTC.

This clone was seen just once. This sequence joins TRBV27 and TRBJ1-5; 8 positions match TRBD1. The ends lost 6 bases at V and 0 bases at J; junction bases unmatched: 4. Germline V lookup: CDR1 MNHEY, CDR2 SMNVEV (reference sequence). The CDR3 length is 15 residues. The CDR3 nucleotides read TGTGCCAGCAGATTAGGACAGGGTAGCAATCAGCCCCAGCATTTT. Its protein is CASRLGQGSNQPQHF.

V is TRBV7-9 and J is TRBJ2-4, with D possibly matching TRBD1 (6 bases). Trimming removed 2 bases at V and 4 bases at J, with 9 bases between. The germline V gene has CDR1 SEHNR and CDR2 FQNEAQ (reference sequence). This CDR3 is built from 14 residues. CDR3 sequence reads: CASSLSQGKNIQYF. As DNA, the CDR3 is TGTGCCAGCAGCTTATCTCAGGGGAAAAACATTCAGTACTTC.

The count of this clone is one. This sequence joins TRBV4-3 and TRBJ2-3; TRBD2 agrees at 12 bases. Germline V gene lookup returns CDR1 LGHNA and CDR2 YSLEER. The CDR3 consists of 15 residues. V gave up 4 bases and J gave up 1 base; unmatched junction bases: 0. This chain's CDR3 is CASSRTSGGTDTQYF. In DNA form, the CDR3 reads TGCGCCAGCAGCCGGACTAGCGGGGGCACAGATACGCAGTATTTT.

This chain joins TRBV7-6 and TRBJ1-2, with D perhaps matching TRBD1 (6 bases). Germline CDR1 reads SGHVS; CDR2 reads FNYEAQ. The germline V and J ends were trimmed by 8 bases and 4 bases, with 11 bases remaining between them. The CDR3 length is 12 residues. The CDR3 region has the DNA TGTGCCAGCGGAACAGGGTCCTATGGCTACACCTTC. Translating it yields CASGTGSYGYTF.

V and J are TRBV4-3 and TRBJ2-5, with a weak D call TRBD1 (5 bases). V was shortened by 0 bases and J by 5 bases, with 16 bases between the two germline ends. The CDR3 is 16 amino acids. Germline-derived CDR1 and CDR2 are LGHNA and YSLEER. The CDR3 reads CASSQDRTYYLETQYF. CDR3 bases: TGCGCCAGCAGCCAAGATCGGACATACTATTTGGAGACCCAGTACTTC.

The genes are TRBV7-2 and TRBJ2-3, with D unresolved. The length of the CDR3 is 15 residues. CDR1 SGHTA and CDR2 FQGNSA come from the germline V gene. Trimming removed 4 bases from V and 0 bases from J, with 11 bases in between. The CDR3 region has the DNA TGTGCCAGCAGCTCTGGCCATCCGAGCACAGATACGCAGTATTTT. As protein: CASSSGHPSTDTQYF.

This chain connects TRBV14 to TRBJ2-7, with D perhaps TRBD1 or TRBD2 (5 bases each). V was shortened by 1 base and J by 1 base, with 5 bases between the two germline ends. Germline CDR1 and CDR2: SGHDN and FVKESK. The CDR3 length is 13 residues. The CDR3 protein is CASSQGGSYEQYF. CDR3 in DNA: TGTGCCAGCAGCCAAGGGGGGTCCTACGAGCAGTACTTC.

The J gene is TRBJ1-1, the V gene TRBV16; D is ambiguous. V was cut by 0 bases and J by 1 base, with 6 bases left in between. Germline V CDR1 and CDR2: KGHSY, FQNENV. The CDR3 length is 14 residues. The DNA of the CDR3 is TGTGCCAGCAGCCAATCGGATGGGAACACTGAAGCTTTCTTT. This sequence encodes CASSQSDGNTEAFF.

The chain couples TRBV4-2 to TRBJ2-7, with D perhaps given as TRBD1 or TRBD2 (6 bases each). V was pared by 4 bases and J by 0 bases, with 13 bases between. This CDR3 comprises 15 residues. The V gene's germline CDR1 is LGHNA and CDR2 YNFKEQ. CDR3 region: CASSLPGGSSYEQYF. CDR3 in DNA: TGTGCCAGCAGCCTTCCCGGGGGCAGCTCCTACGAGCAGTACTTC.

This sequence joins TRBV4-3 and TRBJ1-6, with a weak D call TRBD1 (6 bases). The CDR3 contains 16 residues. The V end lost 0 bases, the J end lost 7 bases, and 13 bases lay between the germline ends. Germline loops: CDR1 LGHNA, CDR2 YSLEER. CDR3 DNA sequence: TGCGCCAGCAGCCAAGATGGGCAGGGGACGAATTCACCCCTCCACTTT. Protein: CASSQDGQGTNSPLHF.

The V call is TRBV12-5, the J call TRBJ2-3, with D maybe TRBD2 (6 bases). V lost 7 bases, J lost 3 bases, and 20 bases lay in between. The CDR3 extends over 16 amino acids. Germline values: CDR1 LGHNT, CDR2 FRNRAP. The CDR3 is CASASYWRGLTDTQYF. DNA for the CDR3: TGTGCTAGTGCCTCGTACTGGCGGGGACTTACAGATACGCAGTATTTT. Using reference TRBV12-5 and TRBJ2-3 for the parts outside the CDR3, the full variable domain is DARVTQTPRHKVTEMGQEVTMRCQPILGHNTVFWYRQTMMQGLELLAYFRNRAPLDDSGMPKDRFSAEMPDATLATLKIQPSEPRDSAVYFCASASYWRGLTDTQYFGPGTRLTVL.

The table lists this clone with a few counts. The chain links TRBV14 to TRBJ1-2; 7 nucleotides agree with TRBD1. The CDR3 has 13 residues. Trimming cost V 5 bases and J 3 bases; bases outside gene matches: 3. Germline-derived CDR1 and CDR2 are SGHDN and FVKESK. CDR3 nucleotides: TGTGCCAGCAGCAAGGGGACAGACTATGGCTACACCTTC. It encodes CASSKGTDYGYTF.

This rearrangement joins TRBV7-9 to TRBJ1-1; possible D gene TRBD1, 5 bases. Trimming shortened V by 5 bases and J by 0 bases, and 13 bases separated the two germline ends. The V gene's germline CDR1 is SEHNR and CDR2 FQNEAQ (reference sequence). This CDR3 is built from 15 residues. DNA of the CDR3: TGTGCCAGCAGCCTCACAGGATACCTGAACACTGAAGCTTTCTTT. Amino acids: CASSLTGYLNTEAFF.

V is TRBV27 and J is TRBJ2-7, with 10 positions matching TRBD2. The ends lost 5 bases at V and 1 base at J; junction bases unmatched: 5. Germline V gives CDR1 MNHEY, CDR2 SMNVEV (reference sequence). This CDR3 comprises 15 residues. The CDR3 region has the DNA TGTGCCAGCAGTCAGACTAGCGGGTTTTCCTACGAGCAGTACTTC. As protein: CASSQTSGFSYEQYF.

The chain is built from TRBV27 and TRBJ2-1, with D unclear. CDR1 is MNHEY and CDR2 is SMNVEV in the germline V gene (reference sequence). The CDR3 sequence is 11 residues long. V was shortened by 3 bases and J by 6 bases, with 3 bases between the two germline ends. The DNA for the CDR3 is TGTGCCAGCAGTTTCGGCAATGAGCAGTTCTTC. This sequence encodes CASSFGNEQFF.

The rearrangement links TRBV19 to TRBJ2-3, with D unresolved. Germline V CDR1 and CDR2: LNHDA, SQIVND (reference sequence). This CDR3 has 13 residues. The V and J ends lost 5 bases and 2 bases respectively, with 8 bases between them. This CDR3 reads CASSHIPTDTQYF. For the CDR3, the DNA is TGTGCCAGTAGTCATATACCCACAGATACGCAGTATTTT. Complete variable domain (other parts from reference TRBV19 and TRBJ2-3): DGGITQSPKYLFRKEGQNVTLSCEQNLNHDAMYWYRQDPGQGLRLIYYSQIVNDFQKGDIAEGYSVSREKKESFPLTVTSAQKNPTAFYLCASSHIPTDTQYFGPGTRLTVL.